Below, 29 T cell receptor beta chains from the same sample are listed, as sequenced in a study of tumor-infiltrating lymphocytes in primary liver carcinoma. Total RNA amounting to about 520 ng was the source from which TCR beta cDNA was made with a constant-region primer. Three nested multiplex PCR rounds of slightly modified ARM-PCR generated TCR beta libraries. The first two PCR rounds, roughly 11 cycles each, used TRBV1-TRBV30 forward primers and a C-beta reverse primer. In TCRdb, the multiplex PCR reads were re-called with MiXCR into one record per CDR3 protein. In the table there are 300,000 to 400,000 distinct CDR3 sequences, roughly two thirds of which are singletons. In addition to blood RNA drawn from unsorted whole blood, germline DNA was extracted. The specimen was peripheral blood. These receptors all come from a man aged 35-49 years with primary liver carcinoma and hepatitis B virus infection.

The rearrangement joins TRBV6-5 to TRBJ2-3; D may be TRBD1 (6 bases). The CDR3 sequence is 15 residues long. V lost 4 bases, J lost 0 bases, and 11 bases lay in between. The germline V gene has CDR1 MNHEY and CDR2 SVGAGI. As DNA, the CDR3 is TGTGCCAGCAGTTTCACAGGGTCCAGCACAGATACGCAGTATTTT. It is translated as CASSFTGSSTDTQYF.

A word on this clonotype: A read error may produce the germline difference seen at one junction end. The V call is TRBV11-3, the J call TRBJ1-1; 9 bases match TRBD1. The CDR3 has 13 amino acids. Germline assignment: CDR1 SGHNT and CDR2 YENEEA. CDR3 sequence: CASSSGQGTEAFF. The CDR3 DNA reads TGTGCTAGCAGCTCAGGACAGGGGACTGAAGCTTTCTTT.

This clonotype was counted between two and nine times. The V gene is TRBV30, the J gene TRBJ1-1; D is unresolved. The CDR3 is 13 residues long. Trimming removed 0 bases at V and 1 base at J, with 6 bases between. Germline V CDR1 and CDR2: GTSNPN, SVGIG (reference sequence). The CDR3 nucleotides are TGTGCCTGGAGTGTAGAAGCGAACACTGAAGCTTTCTTT. Amino acid sequence: CAWSVEANTEAFF. The full variable domain, its missing parts supplied by reference TRBV30 and TRBJ1-1, is SQTIHQWPATLVQPVGSPLSLECTVEGTSNPNLYWYRQAAGRGLQLLFYSVGIGQISSEVPQNLSASRPQDRQFILSSKKLLLSDSGFYLCAWSVEANTEAFFGQGTRLTVV.

For this clonotype: A clone one base away is much larger, so this may be a read error. The conserved phenylalanine or tryptophan is not found at the CDR3 terminus, so this likely reflects a read error. V usage is TRBV11-2 and J usage is TRBJ2-3; D remains unclear. V was cut by 6 bases and J by 5 bases, with 9 bases left in between. The CDR3 totals 12 residues. Germline V gene sequence: CDR1 SGHAT, CDR2 FQNNGV. CDR3 nucleotides: TGTGCCAGCAGGGTAGGGATAGATACGCAGTATCTT. This sequence encodes CASRVGIDTQYL.

A remark on this clonotype: This sequence may be a read error, since a much larger clone differs from it by one base. The CDR3 region has the DNA TGCAGCATATCCGGAGGGGACTATAGCTCCTACGAGCAGTACTTC. It codes for CSISGGDYSSYEQYF. The J gene is TRBJ2-7, the V gene TRBV29-1; 7 bases map to TRBD2. CDR3 length: 15 amino acids. Per the germline V gene, CDR1 is SQVTM and CDR2 is ANQGSEA. V lost 8 bases to trimming and J lost 0 bases; unmatched junction nucleotides: 13.

In its sample, this clonotype was seen many times. The rearrangement uses TRBV6-5 and TRBJ2-4, with 9 bases matching TRBD1. V was clipped by 5 bases and J by 6 bases; unmatched bases: 5. The CDR3 has 14 residues. In germline, CDR1 is MNHEY, CDR2 SVGAGI. The CDR3 here is CASSPPGQGNIQYF. DNA of the CDR3: TGTGCCAGCAGTCCGCCGGGACAGGGAAACATTCAGTACTTC.

This chain joins TRBV6-1 and TRBJ1-5; D ambiguous. This CDR3 comprises 13 residues. Trimming cost V 5 bases and J 5 bases, with 10 bases left between them. Germline values: CDR1 MNHNS, CDR2 SASEGT. The CDR3 region is CASSLATYQPQHF. In DNA form, the CDR3 reads TGTGCCAGCAGTTTGGCTACGTATCAGCCCCAGCATTTT.

About this clonotype itself: One junction end disagrees with the germline gene, perhaps due to a read error. The V gene is TRBV12-3 or TRBV12-4, the J gene TRBJ2-1; D could derive from TRBD1 or TRBD2 (5 bases each). The CDR3 spans 16 residues. The CDR3, as DNA: TGTGCCAGCAGTCATAGCGAGGTGGGGCCCTACAATGAGCGGTTCTTC. This codes for CASSHSEVGPYNERFF.

This rearrangement joins TRBV7-9 to TRBJ2-2; 9 bases are shared with TRBD2. This CDR3 contains 16 residues. Germline-derived CDR1 and CDR2 are SEHNR and FQNEAQ (reference sequence). V lost 3 bases and J lost 6; bases outside the gene matches: 8. CDR3 amino acids: CASSFDGTSSAGELFF. CDR3 nucleotide sequence: TGTGCCAGCAGCTTCGATGGGACTAGCTCGGCCGGGGAGCTGTTTTTT.

As for this clonotype: Its ends do not fully match the called genes, so a read error is possible. The chain has TRBV4-3 and TRBJ2-1; D call uncertain. Germline CDR1 is LGHNA and CDR2 is YSLEER. The CDR3 is 15 residues long. As DNA, the CDR3 is TGCACCAGCAGCCAAGACTCCTGGGGAAACGATGAGCAGTTCTTC. Residues: CTSSQDSWGNDEQFF.

Concerning this clonotype: This may be a read error, as it is one base from a much larger clone. The V call is TRBV6-1, the J call TRBJ2-7; possibly TRBD2 for D (5 bases). The germline V gene has CDR1 MNHNS and CDR2 SASEGT. The length of the CDR3 is 13 residues. CDR3 coding DNA: TGTGCCAGCAGTGAGTCCGGTCGCAATGAGCGGTTCTTC. Its translation is CASSESGRNERFF.

CDR3 loop: CASKAASTDTQYF. The CDR3 region has the DNA TGCGCCAGCAAAGCAGCTAGCACAGATACGCAGTATTTT. The chain recombines TRBV5-1 with TRBJ2-3, with no clear D. CDR1 SGHRS and CDR2 YFSETQ come from the germline V gene. The V end lost 6 bases, the J end lost 0 bases, and 8 bases lay between the germline ends. The CDR3 length is 13 residues.

On this clonotype: Given a much more abundant clone one base away, this may be a read error. This rearrangement joins TRBV4-2 to TRBJ2-7; D perhaps matches TRBD1 (6 bases). CDR1 and CDR2 from the germline V gene are LGHNA and YNFKEQ. The CDR3 consists of 15 residues. V lost 6 bases and J lost 2, with 17 bases in between. The CDR3 DNA is TGTGCCAGCAGATCACAGGGTGAGATCCCCTACGAGCAGTACTTC. Amino acids: CASRSQGEIPYEQYF.

Of note for this clonotype: Just one base apart from a much larger clone, this may be a read error. J is TRBJ2-1 and V is TRBV10-1; 13 bases are shared with TRBD2. This CDR3 spans 13 amino acids. In germline, CDR1 is WNHNN, CDR2 SYGVQD (reference sequence). CDR3 sequence: CASNPGTSGKHFF. In DNA, the CDR3 is TGCGCCAGCAACCCGGGGACTAGCGGGAAGCACTTCTTC.

J is TRBJ1-3 and V is TRBV4-3, with D perhaps TRBD1 (5 bases). Trimming pared 4 bases from V and 3 bases from J, leaving 13 bases between. The CDR3 has 15 residues. In germline, CDR1 is LGHNA, CDR2 YSLEER. The CDR3 region has the DNA TGCGCCAGCAGCCTGGGGACCGCAGTTGGAAACACCATATATTTT. Residues: CASSLGTAVGNTIYF.

As to this clonotype: A single base separates this from a much larger clone, so it may be a read error. The rearrangement uses TRBV6-6 and TRBJ1-5; 7 positions match TRBD1. From germline, CDR1 is MNHNY and CDR2 SVGAGI (reference sequence). This CDR3 comprises 15 residues. For the CDR3, the DNA is TGTGGCAGCAGTTACGGGACAGCTGCCAATCAGCCCCAGCATTTT. Its protein product is CGSSYGTAANQPQHF.

The chain has TRBV11-1 and TRBJ2-1, with D tentatively TRBD2 (7 bases). This CDR3 contains 14 residues. Germline V gene sequence: CDR1 SGHAT, CDR2 FQDESV (reference sequence). Deletions cut 5 bases from V and 7 bases from J, with 15 bases between. For the CDR3, the DNA is TGTGCCAGCAGCCTAAGGGGGGGCCAGAATGAGCAGTTCTTC. It is translated as CASSLRGGQNEQFF.

A remark on this clonotype: The missing conserved phenylalanine or tryptophan at the end of this CDR3 makes a read error likely. No DNA is shown, since the ends of the CDR3 on it are uncertain; the CDR3 is the one TCRdb lists. This sequence joins TRBV11-3 and TRBJ2-3; TRBD1, as called in the table, went unchecked against the DNA. The CDR3 is 15 residues long, counting both termini. Germline assignment: CDR1 SGHNT and CDR2 YENEEA. The CDR3 loop is CASSPGGGPTDTQYS.

A note on this clonotype: A junction end diverges from the germline sequence, so it may reflect a read error. The J gene is TRBJ1-2, the V gene TRBV6-5; 7 nucleotides line up with TRBD1. CDR1 and CDR2 from the germline V gene are MNHEY and SVGAGI. The CDR3 has 14 amino acids. In DNA form, the CDR3 reads TGTGCCAGCAGTAGGATAGGGGGCGACAATGGTTACACCTTC. Its protein is CASSRIGGDNGYTF.

A remark on this clonotype: Since the CDR3 does not end with the conserved phenylalanine or tryptophan, this likely comes from a read error. The CDR3 reads CASSLTSGRAGQFL. CDR3 coding DNA: TGTGCCAGCAGCTTAACTAGCGGGAGGGCCGGGCAGTTCCTC. The V gene is TRBV11-2, the J gene TRBJ2-1, with 13 bases lining up with TRBD2. This CDR3 has 14 residues. V shed 2 bases, J shed 12 bases, and the junction held 4 bases outside the gene matches. CDR1 is SGHAT, CDR2 FQNNGV, per germline.

Of note for this clonotype: It is likely a read error, because the conserved phenylalanine at the end of the CDR3 is missing. CDR3 in DNA: TGTGCCTGGGAAGGGTCACAGGGACCTATCGTGACCAAGGAGCAGTTCTTA. Protein sequence: CAWEGSQGPIVTKEQFL. This chain joins TRBV30 and TRBJ2-1; maybe TRBD1 (6 bases). The CDR3 has 17 amino acids. CDR1 is GTSNPN and CDR2 is SVGIG in the germline V gene (reference sequence). V was clipped by 5 bases and J by 10 bases, with 30 bases between them.

In its sample, this clonotype was seen a few times. The chain employs TRBV11-2 and TRBJ2-7, with D unclear. Trimming removed 4 bases from V and 2 bases from J, with 12 bases in between. Germline V gives CDR1 SGHAT, CDR2 FQNNGV. There are 14 residues in the CDR3. The CDR3 is CASSSISLPYEQYF. The CDR3 DNA follows: TGTGCCAGCAGCTCTATTAGTTTGCCCTACGAGCAGTACTTC.

This clonotype was detected ten times or more. The chain links TRBV4-1 to TRBJ1-2; 7 bases are shared with TRBD1. J gave up 8 bases and V 5 bases, and 14 bases lay outside the gene matches. CDR1 and CDR2 from the germline V gene are MGHRA and YSYEKL. The CDR3 covers 15 residues. The CDR3 bases are TGCGCCAGCAGCGCTCCCCGGGAGGGGGCACGCGGCTACACCTTC. Its translation: CASSAPREGARGYTF.

In the case of this clonotype: An end of the junction does not agree with germline; a read error may underlie this. V usage is TRBV11-1 and J usage is TRBJ1-1; a weak D match, TRBD1 (6 bases). CDR1 is SGHAT, CDR2 FQDESV, per germline (reference sequence). The CDR3 totals 14 residues. The CDR3 region is CASSSTGMNTETFF. In DNA, the CDR3 is TGTGCAAGCAGCTCCACAGGGATGAATACTGAAACTTTCTTT.

The V and J genes are TRBV6-5 and TRBJ1-2; 7 bases are shared with TRBD1. Germline V gene sequence: CDR1 MNHEY, CDR2 SVGAGI. The CDR3 loop spans 17 amino acids. V shed 1 base, J shed 0 bases, and the junction held 8 bases outside the gene matches. CDR3 in DNA: TGTGCCAGCAGTTACTGTCAGGGGGTCGAATCTAACTATGGCTACACCTTC. This codes for CASSYCQGVESNYGYTF.

Comments on this clonotype: Mismatch with germline at one junction end may stem from a read error. The CDR3 sequence is CAWSDGVSGSRETKYF. The CDR3 coding sequence is TGTGCCTGGAGTGACGGGGTTAGCGGGAGTAGGGAGACCAAGTACTTC. V is TRBV30 and J is TRBJ2-5; 9 bases are shared with TRBD2. The CDR3 is made up of 16 amino acids. The germline V gene has CDR1 GTSNPN and CDR2 SVGIG (reference sequence).

As to this clonotype: The limits of the CDR3 on the DNA are not certain, so only TCRdb's listed CDR3 is given. The gene calls are TRBV11-2 and TRBJ1-1; no check of the table's D call, TRBD1, against the DNA was made. The CDR3 contains 14 residues when both ends are counted. Germline-derived CDR1 and CDR2 are SGHAT and FQNNGV. The CDR3 is CASSFGQGNTEALF.

The chain carries TRBV10-3 and TRBJ2-5, with D tentatively TRBD1 (5 bases). The CDR3 covers 21 residues. Germline loops: CDR1 ENHRY, CDR2 SYGVKD. The CDR3: CPVSETLIQGLNQRAQETQYF. The CDR3 coding sequence is TGTCCCGTCAGTGAGACGCTTATTCAGGGCCTCAACCAGCGAGCCCAAGAGACCCAGTACTTC.

Turning to this clonotype: Germline and junction disagree at one end, which may indicate a read error. CDR3 DNA: TGTACCAGCAGCTCCCGGTTCAGGGGCGGTGAAGCTTTCTTT. It translates to CTSSSRFRGGEAFF. The V gene is TRBV11-2, the J gene TRBJ1-1; possibly TRBD1 for D (6 bases). Germline V gene sequence: CDR1 SGHAT, CDR2 FQNNGV. There are 14 residues in the CDR3.